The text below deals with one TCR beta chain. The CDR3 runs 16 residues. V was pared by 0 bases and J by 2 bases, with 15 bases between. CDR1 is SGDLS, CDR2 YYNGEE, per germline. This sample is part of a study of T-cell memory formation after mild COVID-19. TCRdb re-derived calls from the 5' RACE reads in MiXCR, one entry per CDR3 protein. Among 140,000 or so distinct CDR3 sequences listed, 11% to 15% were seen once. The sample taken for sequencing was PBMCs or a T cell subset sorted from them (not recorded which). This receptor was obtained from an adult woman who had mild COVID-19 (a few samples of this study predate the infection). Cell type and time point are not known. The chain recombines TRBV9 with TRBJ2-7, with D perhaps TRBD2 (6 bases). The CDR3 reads CASSVAGGAGTYEQYF. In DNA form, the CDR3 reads TGTGCCAGCAGCGTAGCAGGAGGGGCAGGGACCTACGAGCAGTACTTC.